Each of the 17 T cell receptor beta chains below was sequenced from the same sample in a study of blood T cell repertoires in COVID-19. Here immunoSEQ multiplex PCR was the method, and the copy in TCRdb shows in-frame clones only, minus some. The sample has 160,000 or so clones, over 75% seen once. The sample comprised PBMCs or T cells enriched from blood (not recorded which). The receptors shown here come from a woman aged 35 to 49 with acute COVID-19.

DNA of the CDR3: TGTGCCAGCAGCTCGAGCTTGGGAGGGTTGCCAGAGACCCAGTACTTC. It translates to CASSSSLGGLPETQYF. The chain joins TRBV7-9 to TRBJ2-5; 7 bases agree with TRBD2. Looked up from germline, CDR1 is SEHNR and CDR2 is FQNEAQ (reference sequence). The CDR3 has 16 amino acids. V was clipped by 4 bases and J by 4 bases; unmatched bases: 12.

The V call is TRBV12-3 or TRBV12-4, the J call TRBJ2-7; tentative D call: TRBD1 (6 bases). Deletions cut 6 bases from V and 5 bases from J, with 11 bases between. The CDR3 is 12 residues long. The CDR3 DNA reads TGTGCCAGCAGCTCTGGGGGCCACGAGCAGTACGTC. Its translation is CASSSGGHEQYV.

CDR3 in DNA: TGCGCCAGCAGCTTGGAGGGACTAGGGTCGGAGACCCAGTACTTC. The encoded protein is CASSLEGLGSETQYF. The chain employs TRBV5-1 and TRBJ2-5; 8 bases map to TRBD2. CDR3 length: 15 amino acids. Trimming took 0 bases from V and 5 from J; bases not matched to a gene: 6. CDR1 SGHRS and CDR2 YFSETQ come from the germline V gene.

The chain uses TRBV12-3 or TRBV12-4 and TRBJ1-2; no firm D call. V lost 2 bases, J lost 7 bases, and 11 bases lay in between. The CDR3 is 13 residues long. The CDR3 loop is CASSLKGEGGYTF. The CDR3 region has the DNA TGTGCCAGCAGTTTAAAGGGAGAGGGTGGCTACACCTTC.

The chain recombines TRBV6-1 with TRBJ2-2; 15 nucleotides match TRBD2. Germline loops: CDR1 MNHNS, CDR2 SASEGT. This CDR3 has 17 amino acids. V was clipped by 4 bases and J by 1 base; unmatched bases: 1. Written as DNA, the CDR3 is TGTGCCAGCAGTGTGGGACTAGCGGGAGGGAACACCGGGGAGCTGTTTTTT. As protein: CASSVGLAGGNTGELFF.

The V and J genes are TRBV5-1 and TRBJ2-6; possible D gene TRBD2, 5 bases. The CDR3 contains 16 residues. Germline V gene lookup returns CDR1 SGHRS and CDR2 YFSETQ. With 1 base removed from V and 4 bases from J, the gap between germline ends came to 12 bases. Here the CDR3 reads CASSLSSGSGANVLTF. In DNA, the CDR3 is TGCGCCAGCAGCTTGTCAAGCGGTTCAGGGGCCAACGTCCTGACTTTC.

The rearrangement links TRBV5-1 to TRBJ2-1; 8 positions agree with TRBD1. The CDR3 spans 18 residues. V was pared by 2 bases and J by 0 bases, with 10 bases of the junction left unmatched. Germline values: CDR1 SGHRS, CDR2 YFSETQ. The CDR3 DNA reads as TGCGCCAGCAGCTTAACTACAGGGGGACGCGGCTCCTACAATGAGCAGTTCTTC. It encodes CASSLTTGGRGSYNEQFF.

In this sample, this clone turned up once. The rearrangement joins TRBV9 to TRBJ2-1; 10 bases match TRBD2. The CDR3 is 15 residues long. Germline lookup yields CDR1 SGDLS and CDR2 YYNGEE. Losses at the gene ends were 2 bases for V and 5 bases for J; bases not matched to a gene: 4. The CDR3 spells CASSVQLAGNNEQFF. In DNA form, the CDR3 reads TGTGCCAGCAGCGTCCAACTAGCGGGAAACAATGAGCAGTTCTTC.

The chain joins TRBV2 to TRBJ2-5; D gene ambiguous. The germline CDR1 and CDR2 sequences are SNHLY and FYNNEI. The V end lost 3 bases, the J end lost 4 bases, and 3 bases lay between the germline ends. The CDR3 contains 11 residues. The CDR3 reads CASSDLETQYF. CDR3 in DNA: TGTGCCAGCAGTGATCTAGAGACCCAGTACTTC.

The chain couples TRBV11-2 to TRBJ2-2; D is perhaps TRBD2 (6 bases). Trimming removed 2 bases at V and 3 bases at J, with 7 bases between. This CDR3 has 14 residues. Per the germline V gene, CDR1 is SGHAT and CDR2 is FQNNGV. The CDR3 sequence: CASSLSGYTGELFF. CDR3 bases: TGTGCCAGCAGCTTAAGCGGGTACACCGGGGAGCTGTTTTTT.

This chain joins TRBV6-5 and TRBJ2-1; 10 nucleotides agree with TRBD2. The CDR3 has 14 residues. Trimming took 5 bases from V and 7 from J; bases not matched to a gene: 5. CDR1 and CDR2 from the germline V gene are MNHEY and SVGAGI. CDR3 nucleotide sequence: TGTGCCAGCAGTCAGGGACTAGCGAGGAATGAGCAGTTCTTC. It specifies CASSQGLARNEQFF.

This clone was counted a few times. The CDR3 DNA reads as TGTGCCAGCAGTGAATGGGCTAGCGGGATAACAGCAAATGAGCAGTTCTTC. It translates to CASSEWASGITANEQFF. The genes are TRBV2 and TRBJ2-1; TRBD2 matches 9 bases. This CDR3 region has 17 residues. The germline V gene has CDR1 SNHLY and CDR2 FYNNEI. Germline trimming cut 2 bases from V and 7 bases from J; bases unmatched to any gene: 12. The variable domain in full, completed from reference TRBV2 and TRBJ2-1, reads EPEVTQTPSHQVTQMGQEVILRCVPISNHLYFYWYRQILGQKVEFLVSFYNNEISEKSEIFDDQFSVERPDGSNFTLKIRSTKLEDSAMYFCASSEWASGITANEQFFGPGTRLTVL.

The chain has TRBV6-4 and TRBJ2-1; a weak D match, TRBD2 (6 bases). With 5 bases removed from V and 5 bases from J, the gap between germline ends came to 13 bases. The CDR3 consists of 14 residues. Germline CDR1 and CDR2: MRHNA and SNTAGT. CDR3 in amino acids: CASSRIAANNEQFF. CDR3 sequence (DNA): TGTGCCAGCAGTAGAATAGCGGCAAACAATGAGCAGTTCTTC.

The V and J genes are TRBV29-1 and TRBJ2-2, with 14 bases that match TRBD2. Germline trimming cut 6 bases from V and 3 bases from J; bases unmatched to any gene: 3. The germline V gene encodes CDR1 SQVTM and CDR2 ANQGSEA. The CDR3 consists of 15 residues. The CDR3 is CSVLGLAGDTGELFF. In DNA form, the CDR3 reads TGCAGCGTCCTGGGACTAGCGGGAGACACCGGGGAGCTGTTTTTT.

V and J are TRBV6-5 and TRBJ2-1; no definite D call. Germline V CDR1 and CDR2: MNHEY, SVGAGI. The ends were cut back, 5 bases at V and 5 bases at J, with 10 bases in the middle. CDR3 size: 13 residues. The DNA for the CDR3 is TGTGCCAGCAGTCCCCGGGTAGACAATGAGCAGTTCTTC. Its protein product is CASSPRVDNEQFF.

The chain employs TRBV7-3 and TRBJ1-5; the match to TRBD1 covers 8 bases. The CDR3 contains 16 residues. J was trimmed by 7 bases and V by 6 bases; bases with no gene match: 14. The V gene's germline CDR1 is SGHTA and CDR2 FQGTGA. The CDR3 loop reads CASSLDRGASKQPQHF. CDR3 coding DNA: TGTGCCAGCAGTCTAGACAGGGGTGCCTCAAAACAGCCCCAGCATTTT.

The V call is TRBV7-8, the J call TRBJ1-2, with D tentatively TRBD1 (6 bases). Germline V gives CDR1 SGHVS, CDR2 FQNEAQ. The CDR3 extends over 16 amino acids. Trimming stripped 5 bases from V and 4 bases from J, with 20 bases between. The CDR3 region is CASSRDGRGSSYGYTF. The CDR3 nucleotides are TGTGCCAGCAGCCGCGATGGGAGGGGGTCTTCCTATGGCTACACCTTC. Looking up the rest from reference TRBV7-8 and TRBJ1-2 gives the full variable domain: GAGVSQSPRYKVAKRGQDVALRCDPISGHVSLFWYQQALGQGPEFLTYFQNEAQLDKSGLPSDRFFAERPEGSVSTLKIQRTQQEDSAVYLCASSRDGRGSSYGYTFGSGTRLTVV.